Reported below is one T cell receptor beta chain. Its specificity is not known. V shed 7 bases, J shed 4 bases, and the junction held 4 bases outside the gene matches. This CDR3 contains 12 residues. From germline, CDR1 is GTSNPN and CDR2 SVGIG (reference sequence). Using immunoSEQ multiplex PCR, the repertoire was profiled, and TCRdb retains in-frame clones only, with some absent. The data contain over 110,000 clones, more than 75% of them singletons. The entry originates in a study of cytomegalovirus exposure and HLA in healthy donors. Study results and limitations: The dataset shows that most TCR sequences were rare, while some public TCRs occurred in many donors. There were some 150 TCR beta chains listed as cytomegalovirus-associated.

The chain uses TRBV30 and TRBJ1-5; 7 nucleotides agree with TRBD1. The sequence was obtained from a young man in good health and CMV-seropositive. The sample consisted of PBMCs. The CDR3, as DNA: TGTGCCTCGGGACAGCAAAATCAGCCCCAGCATTTT. Its translation: CASGQQNQPQHF.